Here is one TCR beta chain with its context. These data are taken from a study of blood T cell repertoires in COVID-19. The ends lost 4 bases at V and 5 bases at J; junction bases unmatched: 7. Germline lookup yields CDR1 SGHVS and CDR2 FQNEAQ. The CDR3 is 14 amino acids. Here immunoSEQ multiplex PCR was the method, and the copy in TCRdb shows in-frame clones only, minus some. Found here are over 100,000 clones, approximately 88% of them singletons; the top ten hold under 13%. The source material was peripheral blood. The source is a man in his forties or fifties with acute or convalescent COVID-19. This chain connects TRBV7-8 to TRBJ1-1; 7 bases are a match to TRBD1. Written as DNA, the CDR3 is TGTGCCAGCAGCTCCTTTACAGGGGTGACTGAAGCTTTCTTT. It encodes CASSSFTGVTEAFF.